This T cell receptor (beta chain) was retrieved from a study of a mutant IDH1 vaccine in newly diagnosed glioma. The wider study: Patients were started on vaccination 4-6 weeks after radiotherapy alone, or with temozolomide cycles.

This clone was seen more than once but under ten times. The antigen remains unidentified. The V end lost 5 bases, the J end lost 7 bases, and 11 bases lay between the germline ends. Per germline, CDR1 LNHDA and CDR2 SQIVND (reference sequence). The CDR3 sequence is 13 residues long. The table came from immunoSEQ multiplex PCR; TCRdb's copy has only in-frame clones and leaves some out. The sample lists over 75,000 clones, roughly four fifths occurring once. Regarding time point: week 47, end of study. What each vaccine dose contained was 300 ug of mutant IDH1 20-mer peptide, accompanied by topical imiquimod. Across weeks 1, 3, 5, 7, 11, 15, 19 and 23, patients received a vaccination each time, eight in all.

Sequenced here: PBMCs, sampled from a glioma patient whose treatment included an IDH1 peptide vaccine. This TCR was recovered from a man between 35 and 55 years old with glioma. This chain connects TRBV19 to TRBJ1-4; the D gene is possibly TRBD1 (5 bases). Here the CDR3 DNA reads TGTGCCAGTAGTGGGCAGGGCGGTGAAAAACTGTTTTTT. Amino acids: CASSGQGGEKLFF.